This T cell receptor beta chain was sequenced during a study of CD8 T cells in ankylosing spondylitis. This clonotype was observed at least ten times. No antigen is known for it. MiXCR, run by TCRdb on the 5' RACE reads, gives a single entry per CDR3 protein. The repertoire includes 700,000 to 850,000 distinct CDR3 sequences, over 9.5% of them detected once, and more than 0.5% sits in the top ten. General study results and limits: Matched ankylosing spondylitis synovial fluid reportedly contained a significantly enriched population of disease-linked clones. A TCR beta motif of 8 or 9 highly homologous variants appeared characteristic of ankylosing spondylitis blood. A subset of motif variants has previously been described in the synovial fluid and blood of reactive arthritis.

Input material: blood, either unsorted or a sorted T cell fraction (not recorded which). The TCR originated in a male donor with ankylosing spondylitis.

CDR3 protein: CSARDEPVPYSPLHF. The CDR3 DNA sequence: TGCAGTGCTAGAGATGAGCCAGTCCCCTATTCACCCCTCCACTTT. V is TRBV20-1 and J is TRBJ1-6; the D is unclear. Germline loops: CDR1 DFQATT, CDR2 SNEGSKA (reference sequence). The CDR3 has 15 residues. The germline V and J ends were trimmed by 0 bases and 8 bases, with 14 bases remaining between them.